Listed here are 18 T cell receptor beta chains from one sample, sequenced in a study of T cells in Graves' hyperthyroidism and ophthalmopathy. Using RNA transcripts as the source, TCR beta CDR3 regions were amplified. HTBI primers were employed in a first-round RT-PCR of the TCR CDR3. In TCRdb, the multiplex PCR reads were re-called with MiXCR into one record per CDR3 protein. This sample has around 700,000 distinct CDR3 sequences, with 18% found just once. Sample: blood. The receptors here all came from a woman aged 45-65 years with Graves' hyperthyroidism that later progressed to Graves' ophthalmopathy.

V gene TRBV19 combines with J gene TRBJ2-1; TRBD2 aligns across 10 bases. Germline V gene data show CDR1 as LNHDA and CDR2 as SQIVND (reference sequence). The CDR3 is 16 residues long. V shed 5 bases, J shed 6 bases, and the junction held 10 bases outside the gene matches. The chain's CDR3 is CASSPQAGGPRNEQFF. DNA of the CDR3: TGTGCCAGTAGTCCCCAAGCGGGGGGGCCCCGCAATGAGCAGTTCTTC. The variable domain in full, with the rest retrieved from reference TRBV19 and TRBJ2-1, is DGGITQSPKYLFRKEGQNVTLSCEQNLNHDAMYWYRQDPGQGLRLIYYSQIVNDFQKGDIAEGYSVSREKKESFPLTVTSAQKNPTAFYLCASSPQAGGPRNEQFFGPGTRLTVL.

The chain combines TRBV3-1 with TRBJ2-1; the D gene could be TRBD1 or TRBD2 (5 bases each). V lost 4 bases and J 7 bases, leaving 20 bases between the germline ends. The germline V gene has CDR1 LGHDT and CDR2 YNNKEL (reference sequence). This CDR3 spans 16 amino acids. For the CDR3, the DNA is TGTGCCAGCAGCCGACTTACCAGGGCCGAGGGGAATGAGCAGTTCTTC. Translated: CASSRLTRAEGNEQFF.

There are many counts of this clonotype. The CDR3 nucleotides are TGTGCCAGCAGTCGAGACTTCTACAATGAGCAGTTCTTC. Protein: CASSRDFYNEQFF. This chain joins TRBV3-1 and TRBJ2-1; D unresolved. Trimming left V 6 bases short and J 3 bases short, with 9 bases between. Germline V gene data show CDR1 as LGHDT and CDR2 as YNNKEL (reference sequence). The CDR3 totals 13 residues.

In this sample, this clonotype turned up a few times. CDR3 nucleotide sequence: TGTGCCAGCAGCACAGACAGGGGACATGGCTACACCTTC. It translates to CASSTDRGHGYTF. This chain joins TRBV7-9 and TRBJ1-2; 8 nucleotides line up with TRBD1. V shed 5 bases and J 6 bases; nucleotides not matched to a gene: 5. The CDR3 runs to 13 residues. Germline V gives CDR1 SEHNR, CDR2 FQNEAQ (reference sequence). Full variable domain (outside the CDR3, taken from reference TRBV7-9 and TRBJ1-2): DTGVSQNPRHKITKRGQNVTFRCDPISEHNRLYWYRQTLGQGPEFLTYFQNEAQLEKSRLLSDRFSAERPKGSFSTLEIQRTEQGDSAMYLCASSTDRGHGYTFGSGTRLTVV.

This clonotype was found a few times. The rearrangement joins TRBV7-8 to TRBJ1-1; D is possibly TRBD1 (5 bases). V was pared by 5 bases and J by 5 bases, with 18 bases between. Germline lookup yields CDR1 SGHVS and CDR2 FQNEAQ. CDR3 size: 15 residues. CDR3 sequence: CASSTETEGKTEAFF. The CDR3 DNA follows: TGTGCCAGCAGCACCGAGACAGAAGGGAAGACTGAAGCTTTCTTT.

The chain joins TRBV18 to TRBJ2-2; D is ambiguous. CDR1 and CDR2 from the germline V gene are KGHSH and LQKENI. V dropped 2 bases and J dropped 6 bases, with 10 bases sitting between them. The CDR3 length is 14 residues. The CDR3 region is CASSPVQRSGELFF. In nucleotides, the CDR3 is TGTGCCAGCTCACCAGTCCAGCGATCCGGGGAGCTGTTTTTT.

This clonotype showed up just once. The junction shows a germline mismatch at one end, possibly a read error. The CDR3 sequence is CATSRGNRDRGWNEQLF. DNA of the CDR3: TGTGCCACCAGCAGAGGGAACCGGGACAGGGGTTGGAATGAGCAGCTCTTC. The rearrangement uses TRBV15 and TRBJ2-1; 10 bases line up with TRBD1. Germline CDR1 is LNHNV and CDR2 is YYDKDF (reference sequence). This CDR3 spans 17 amino acids.

This clonotype was observed a handful of times. The J gene is TRBJ1-5, the V gene TRBV3-1; possibly TRBD1 for D (5 bases). In germline, CDR1 is LGHDT, CDR2 YNNKEL (reference sequence). The CDR3 runs 14 residues. V was cut by 3 bases and J by 6 bases, with 12 bases left in between. The CDR3 DNA sequence: TGTGCCAGCAGCCAGGGGCGGGGTGTTCAGCCCCAGCATTTT. Amino acids: CASSQGRGVQPQHF.

This clonotype showed up many times. The chain joins TRBV5-1 to TRBJ1-1, with D perhaps TRBD1 (6 bases). The germline V gene has CDR1 SGHRS and CDR2 YFSETQ. The length of the CDR3 is 15 residues. Trimming left V 4 bases short and J 3 bases short, with 16 bases between. CDR3 nucleotides: TGCGCCAGCAGCCTGGACAGTCCTGTTGACACTGAAGCTTTCTTT. Its translation: CASSLDSPVDTEAFF.

This clonotype appeared many times. The chain joins TRBV2 to TRBJ1-5; 7 bases match TRBD1. The trim removed 0 bases at V and 0 bases at J, leaving 8 bases unmatched. Germline V lookup: CDR1 SNHLY, CDR2 FYNNEI. The CDR3 has 18 residues. The CDR3 protein is CASSEANRGGDSNQPQHF. In nucleotides, the CDR3 is TGTGCCAGCAGTGAAGCGAACAGGGGAGGGGATAGCAATCAGCCCCAGCATTTT.

The chain couples TRBV5-6 to TRBJ2-5, with D possibly matching TRBD2 (6 bases). Germline loops: CDR1 SGHDT, CDR2 YYEEEE. CDR3 length equals 15 residues. Trimming removed 4 bases from V and 5 bases from J, with 18 bases in between. This CDR3 is CASSLPALAMETQYF. CDR3 sequence (DNA): TGTGCCAGCAGCCTACCCGCTCTAGCGATGGAGACCCAGTACTTC.

This clonotype was seen repeatedly, ten times or more. The J gene is TRBJ2-7, the V gene TRBV3-1; no definite D call. The V end lost 0 bases, the J end lost 2 bases, and 11 bases lay between the germline ends. Germline CDR1 and CDR2: LGHDT and YNNKEL (reference sequence). The CDR3 has 15 residues. The CDR3 bases are TGTGCCAGCAGCCAAGATAGTGGCAAAACCTACGAGCAGTACTTC. It specifies CASSQDSGKTYEQYF.

The chain combines TRBV20-1 with TRBJ2-1, with no clear D. From germline, CDR1 is DFQATT and CDR2 SNEGSKA (reference sequence). CDR3 length: 13 residues. The V gene lost 3 bases and the J gene lost 6 bases, with 12 bases spanning the gap. CDR3 sequence reads: CSARVVLGNEQFF. The DNA for the CDR3 is TGCAGTGCTAGGGTGGTTCTGGGCAATGAGCAGTTCTTC.

This chain links TRBV6-2 or TRBV6-3 with TRBJ1-1; D gene unclear. Trimming took off 5 bases at V and 7 bases at J, with 11 bases between the two ends. The germline gives CDR1 MNHEY, CDR2 SVGEGT. The CDR3 runs 12 residues. This chain's CDR3 is CASSVPPSEAFF. The CDR3 region has the DNA TGTGCCAGCAGTGTCCCGCCTAGTGAAGCTTTCTTT.

The sample holds a few counts of this clonotype. The chain has TRBV10-3 and TRBJ2-7; D not certain. The V gene lost 0 bases and the J gene lost 5 bases, with 2 bases spanning the gap. Looked up from germline, CDR1 is ENHRY and CDR2 is SYGVKD. There are 11 residues in the CDR3. The CDR3 protein is CAISESNEQYF. The CDR3 DNA reads as TGTGCCATCAGTGAGTCGAACGAGCAGTACTTC.

Ten or more counts support this clonotype. Here the CDR3 reads CASSRGVASGELFF. For the CDR3, the DNA is TGTGCCAGCAGCCGCGGTGTGGCGAGCGGGGAGCTGTTTTTT. This rearrangement joins TRBV11-2 to TRBJ2-2; D gene uncertain. The V gene's germline CDR1 is SGHAT and CDR2 FQNNGV. Trimming removed 5 bases at V and 7 bases at J, with 14 bases between. This CDR3 has 14 residues. The whole variable domain, filled in from reference TRBV11-2 and TRBJ2-2, reads EAGVAQSPRYKIIEKRQSVAFWCNPISGHATLYWYQQILGQGPKLLIQFQNNGVVDDSQLPKDRFSAERLKGVDSTLKIQPAKLEDSAVYLCASSRGVASGELFFGEGSRLTVL.

The J gene is TRBJ2-5, the V gene TRBV27; 7 positions agree with TRBD2. Germline values: CDR1 MNHEY, CDR2 SMNVEV (reference sequence). V lost 6 bases, J lost 2 bases, and 15 bases stayed unmatched. The CDR3 has 17 residues. CDR3 sequence reads: CASRTSLGGRQQETQYF. CDR3 DNA sequence: TGTGCCAGCAGAACTTCTCTCGGCGGGAGACAACAAGAGACCCAGTACTTC.

This sequence joins TRBV5-8 and TRBJ2-1; 10 nucleotides align to TRBD1. V lost 0 bases to trimming and J lost 6 bases; unmatched junction nucleotides: 3. Germline CDR1 and CDR2: SGHTS and YDEGEE. The CDR3 has 15 amino acids. CDR3 sequence reads: CASSLARTGGNEQFF. CDR3 nucleotides: TGTGCCAGCAGCTTGGCAAGGACAGGGGGCAATGAGCAGTTCTTC. The variable domain in full, completed from reference TRBV5-8 and TRBJ2-1, reads EAGVTQSPTHLIKTRGQQATLRCSPISGHTSVYWYQQALGLGLQFLLWYDEGEERNRGNFPPRFSGRQFPNYSSELNVNALELEDSALYLCASSLARTGGNEQFFGPGTRLTVL.